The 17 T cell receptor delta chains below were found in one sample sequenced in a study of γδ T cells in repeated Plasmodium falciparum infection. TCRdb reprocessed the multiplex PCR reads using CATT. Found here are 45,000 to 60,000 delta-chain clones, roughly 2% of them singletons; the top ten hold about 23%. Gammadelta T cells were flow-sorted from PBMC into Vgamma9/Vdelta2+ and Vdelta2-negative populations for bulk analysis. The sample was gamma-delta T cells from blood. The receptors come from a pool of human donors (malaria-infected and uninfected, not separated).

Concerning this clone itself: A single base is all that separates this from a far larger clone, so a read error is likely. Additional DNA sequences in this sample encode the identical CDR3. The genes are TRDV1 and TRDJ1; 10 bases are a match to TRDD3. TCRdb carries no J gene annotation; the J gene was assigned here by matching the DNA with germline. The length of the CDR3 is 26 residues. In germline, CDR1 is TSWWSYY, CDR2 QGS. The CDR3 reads CALGELFTYSYERKVWGIKRTDKLIF. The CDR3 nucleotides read TGTGCCCTTGGGGAACTATTTACCTATTCCTACGAACGAAAGGTCTGGGGGATAAAAAGGACCGATAAACTCATCTTT.

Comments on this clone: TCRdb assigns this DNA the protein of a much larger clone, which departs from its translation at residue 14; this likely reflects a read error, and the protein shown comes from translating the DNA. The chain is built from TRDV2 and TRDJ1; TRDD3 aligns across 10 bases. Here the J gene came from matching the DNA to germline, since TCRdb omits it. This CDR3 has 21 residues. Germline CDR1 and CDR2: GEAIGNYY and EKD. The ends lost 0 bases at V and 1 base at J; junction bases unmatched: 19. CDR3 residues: CACDTIGHTGGSSRATDKLIF. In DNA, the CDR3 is TGTGCCTGTGACACCATCGGGCATACTGGGGGATCCTCCCGCGCCACCGATAAACTCATCTTT.

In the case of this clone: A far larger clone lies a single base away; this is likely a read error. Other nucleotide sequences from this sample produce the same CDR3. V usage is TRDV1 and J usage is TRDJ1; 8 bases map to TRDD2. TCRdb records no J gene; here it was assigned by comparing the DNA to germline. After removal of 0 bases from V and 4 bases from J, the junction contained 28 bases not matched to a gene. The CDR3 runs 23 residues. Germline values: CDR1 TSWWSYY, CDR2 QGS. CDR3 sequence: CALGELGDLPRGIGGYVGDKLIF. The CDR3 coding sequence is TGTGCTCTTGGGGAACTAGGAGACCTTCCTAGGGGTATTGGGGGGTACGTAGGCGATAAACTCATCTTT.

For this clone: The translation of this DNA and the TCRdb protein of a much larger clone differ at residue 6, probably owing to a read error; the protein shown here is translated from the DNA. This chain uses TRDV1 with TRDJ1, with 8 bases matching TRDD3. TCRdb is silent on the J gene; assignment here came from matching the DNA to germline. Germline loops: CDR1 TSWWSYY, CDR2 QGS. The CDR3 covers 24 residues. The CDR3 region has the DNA TGTGCCCTGGGCAAATACCTACTTCTCCCCTGGGGGACAAAAATCCCGAGGTACACCGATAAACTCATCTTT. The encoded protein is CALGKYLLLPWGTKIPRYTDKLIF.

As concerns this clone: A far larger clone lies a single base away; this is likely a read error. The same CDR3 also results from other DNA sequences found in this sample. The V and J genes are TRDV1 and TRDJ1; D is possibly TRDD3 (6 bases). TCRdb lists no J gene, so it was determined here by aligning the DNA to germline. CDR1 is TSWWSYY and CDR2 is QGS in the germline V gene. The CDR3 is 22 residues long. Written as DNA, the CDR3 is TGTGCTCTCGGGGAAGCCCTGGATTTGTACTGGGCCCCACCACGGGGTACCGATAAACTCATCTTT. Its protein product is CALGEALDLYWAPPRGTDKLIF.

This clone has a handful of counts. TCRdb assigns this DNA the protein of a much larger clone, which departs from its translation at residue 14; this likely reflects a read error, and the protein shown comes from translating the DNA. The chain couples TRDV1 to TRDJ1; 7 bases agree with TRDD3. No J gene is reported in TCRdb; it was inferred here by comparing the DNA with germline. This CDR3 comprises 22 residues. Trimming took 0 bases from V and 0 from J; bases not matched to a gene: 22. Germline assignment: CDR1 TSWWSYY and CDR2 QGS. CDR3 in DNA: TGTGCTCTTGGGGAACTAGTTGCCGCTATTCTGGGGGCTCTGAACCACACCGATAAACTCATCTTT. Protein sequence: CALGELVAAILGALNHTDKLIF.

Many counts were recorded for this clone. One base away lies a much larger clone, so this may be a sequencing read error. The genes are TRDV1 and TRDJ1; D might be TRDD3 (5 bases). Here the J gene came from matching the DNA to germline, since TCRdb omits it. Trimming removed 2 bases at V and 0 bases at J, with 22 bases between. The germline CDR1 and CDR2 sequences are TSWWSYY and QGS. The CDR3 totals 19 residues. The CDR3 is CALGEKPSWDREDTDKLIF. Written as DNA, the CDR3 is TGTGCTCTTGGGGAAAAGCCCTCGTGGGATCGAGAGGACACCGATAAACTCATCTTT.

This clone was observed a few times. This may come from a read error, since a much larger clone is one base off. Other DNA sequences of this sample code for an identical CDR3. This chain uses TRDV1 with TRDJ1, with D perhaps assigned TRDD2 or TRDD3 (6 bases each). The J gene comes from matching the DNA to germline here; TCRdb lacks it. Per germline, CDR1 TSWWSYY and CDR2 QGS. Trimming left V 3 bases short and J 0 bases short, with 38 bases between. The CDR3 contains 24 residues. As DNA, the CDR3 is TGTGCTCTTGGGGAGCTAAAAAGGCACTCCTACTTCCGGAGTTGGGGGGGAAACACCGATAAACTCATCTTT. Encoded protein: CALGELKRHSYFRSWGGNTDKLIF.

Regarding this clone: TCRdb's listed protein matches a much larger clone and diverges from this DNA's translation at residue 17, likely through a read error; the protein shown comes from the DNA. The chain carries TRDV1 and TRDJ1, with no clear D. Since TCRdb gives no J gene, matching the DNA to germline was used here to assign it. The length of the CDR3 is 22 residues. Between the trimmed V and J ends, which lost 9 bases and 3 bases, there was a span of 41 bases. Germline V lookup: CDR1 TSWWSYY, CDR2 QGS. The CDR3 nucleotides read TGTGCTCTGCTTCAGCGGCCCTTTTATTTCCCCCCCCATCCCTCATCCGCCGATAAACTCATCTTT. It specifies CALLQRPFYFPPHPSSADKLIF.

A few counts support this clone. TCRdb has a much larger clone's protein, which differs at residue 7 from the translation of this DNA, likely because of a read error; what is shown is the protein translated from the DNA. The CDR3 is CALGILSTEGKLIF. CDR3 coding DNA: TGTGCTCTTGGGATTCTTTCTACAGAGGGTAAACTCATCTTT. The rearrangement uses TRDV1 and TRDJ1; D gene uncertain. The J gene, absent from TCRdb, was called here by matching the DNA to germline. Germline CDR1 is TSWWSYY and CDR2 is QGS. The CDR3 extends over 14 amino acids. V was shortened by 5 bases and J by 7 bases, with 17 bases between the two germline ends.

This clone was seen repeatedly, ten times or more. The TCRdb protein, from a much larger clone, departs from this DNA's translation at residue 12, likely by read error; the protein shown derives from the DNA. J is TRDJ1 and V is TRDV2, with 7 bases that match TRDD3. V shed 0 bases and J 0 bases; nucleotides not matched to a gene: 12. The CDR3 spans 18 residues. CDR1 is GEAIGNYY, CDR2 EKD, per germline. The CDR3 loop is CACDTLSTGEQHTDKLIF. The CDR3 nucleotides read TGTGCCTGTGACACCCTAAGTACTGGGGAACAGCACACCGATAAACTCATCTTT.

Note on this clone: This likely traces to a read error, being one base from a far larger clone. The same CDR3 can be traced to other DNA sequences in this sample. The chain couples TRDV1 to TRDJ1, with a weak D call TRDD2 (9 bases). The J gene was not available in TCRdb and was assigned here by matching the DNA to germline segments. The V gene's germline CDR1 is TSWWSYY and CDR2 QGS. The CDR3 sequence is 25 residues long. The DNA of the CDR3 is TGTGCCCTTGGGGAACTAGGGCCTTCCTACGGGGGGGACTGGGGATACTTATATCAGACCGATAAACTCATCTTT. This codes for CALGELGPSYGGDWGYLYQTDKLIF.

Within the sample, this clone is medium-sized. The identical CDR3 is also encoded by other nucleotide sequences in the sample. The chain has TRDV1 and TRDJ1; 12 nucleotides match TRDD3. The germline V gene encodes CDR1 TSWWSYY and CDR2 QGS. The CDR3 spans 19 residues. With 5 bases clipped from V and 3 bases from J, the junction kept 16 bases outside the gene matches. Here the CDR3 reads CALGKPFLLGDTGADKLIF. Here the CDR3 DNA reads TGTGCTCTTGGGAAACCTTTCCTACTGGGGGATACAGGGGCCGATAAACTCATCTTT.

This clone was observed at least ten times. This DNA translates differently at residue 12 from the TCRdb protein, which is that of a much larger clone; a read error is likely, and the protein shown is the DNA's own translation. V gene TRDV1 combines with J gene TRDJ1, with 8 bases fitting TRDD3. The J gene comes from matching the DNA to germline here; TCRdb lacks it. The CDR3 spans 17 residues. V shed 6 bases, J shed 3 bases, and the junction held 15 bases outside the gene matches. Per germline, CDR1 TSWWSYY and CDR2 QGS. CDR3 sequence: CALGVPTNLGDPDKLIF. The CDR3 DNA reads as TGTGCTCTTGGCGTCCCTACAAACCTGGGGGACCCCGATAAACTCATCTTT.

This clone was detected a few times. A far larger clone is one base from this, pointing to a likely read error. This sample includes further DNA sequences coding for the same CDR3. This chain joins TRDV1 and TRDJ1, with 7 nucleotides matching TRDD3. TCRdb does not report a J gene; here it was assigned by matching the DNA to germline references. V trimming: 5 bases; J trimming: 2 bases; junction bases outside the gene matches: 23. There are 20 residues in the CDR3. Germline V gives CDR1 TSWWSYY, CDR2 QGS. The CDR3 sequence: CALGRRGLRCGGKRTDKLIF. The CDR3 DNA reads TGTGCTCTTGGGAGAAGGGGCTTGCGGTGTGGGGGAAAACGTACCGATAAACTCATCTTT.

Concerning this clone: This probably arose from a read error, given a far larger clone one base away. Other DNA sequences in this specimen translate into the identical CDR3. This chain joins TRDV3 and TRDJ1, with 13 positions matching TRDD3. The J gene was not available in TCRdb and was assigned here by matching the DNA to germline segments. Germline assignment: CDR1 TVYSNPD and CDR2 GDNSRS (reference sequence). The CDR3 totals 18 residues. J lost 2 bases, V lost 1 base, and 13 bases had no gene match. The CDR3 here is CAFTPVLGDTEMTDKLIF. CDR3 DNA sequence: TGTGCCTTTACCCCGGTACTGGGGGATACGGAGATGACCGATAAACTCATCTTT.

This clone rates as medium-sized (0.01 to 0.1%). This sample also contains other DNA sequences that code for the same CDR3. CDR3 amino acids: CALGELVPKGLILGDTPVCTDKLIF. CDR3 sequence (DNA): TGTGCTCTTGGGGAACTAGTTCCTAAGGGGCTTATACTGGGGGATACGCCCGTTTGCACCGATAAACTCATCTTT. V gene TRDV1 combines with J gene TRDJ1, with 13 bases that match TRDD3. The CDR3 sequence is 25 residues long. Germline V gene sequence: CDR1 TSWWSYY, CDR2 QGS. The trim removed 0 bases at V and 1 base at J, leaving 26 bases unmatched.